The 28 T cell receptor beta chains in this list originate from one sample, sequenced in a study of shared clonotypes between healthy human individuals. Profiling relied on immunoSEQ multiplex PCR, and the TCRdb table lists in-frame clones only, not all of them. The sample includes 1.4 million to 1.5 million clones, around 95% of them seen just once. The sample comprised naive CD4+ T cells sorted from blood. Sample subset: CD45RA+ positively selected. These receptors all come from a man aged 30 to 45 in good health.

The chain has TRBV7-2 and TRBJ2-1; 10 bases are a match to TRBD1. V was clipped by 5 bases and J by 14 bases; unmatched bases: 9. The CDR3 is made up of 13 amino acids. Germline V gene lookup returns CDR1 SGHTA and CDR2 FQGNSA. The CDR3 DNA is TGTGCCAGCAGCGTCCGCTCCGGGACAGGGGAGTTCTTC. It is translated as CASSVRSGTGEFF.

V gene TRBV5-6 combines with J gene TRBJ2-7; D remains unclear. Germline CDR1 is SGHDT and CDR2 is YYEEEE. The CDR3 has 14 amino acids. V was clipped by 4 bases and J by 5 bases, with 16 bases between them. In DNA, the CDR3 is TGTGCCAGCAGCCCCGTCCCAGCTGTCCACGAGCAGTACTTC. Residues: CASSPVPAVHEQYF. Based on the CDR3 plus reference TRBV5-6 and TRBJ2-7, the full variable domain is DAGVTQSPTHLIKTRGQQVTLRCSPKSGHDTVSWYQQALGQGPQFIFQYYEEEERQRGNFPDRFSGHQFPNYSSELNVNALLLGDSALYLCASSPVPAVHEQYFGPGTRLTVT.

The DNA of the CDR3 is TGTGCCAGCAGCCGGGGATCTGGGGCCAACGTCCTGACTTTC. This encodes CASSRGSGANVLTF. V usage is TRBV6-1 and J usage is TRBJ2-6; D is perhaps TRBD2 (5 bases). The CDR3 totals 14 residues. V lost 6 bases to trimming and J lost 1 base, with 7 bases between them. Germline-derived CDR1 and CDR2 are MNHNS and SASEGT.

The CDR3 DNA reads as TGTGCCAGCAGTAGCGACAGAGGACCCTACAATGAGCAGTTCTTC. It translates to CASSSDRGPYNEQFF. The J gene is TRBJ2-1, the V gene TRBV13; TRBD1 or TRBD2 may be the D gene (5 bases each). V dropped 6 bases and J dropped 2 bases, with 14 bases sitting between them. Per germline, CDR1 PRHDT and CDR2 FYEKMQ (reference sequence). The CDR3 consists of 15 residues.

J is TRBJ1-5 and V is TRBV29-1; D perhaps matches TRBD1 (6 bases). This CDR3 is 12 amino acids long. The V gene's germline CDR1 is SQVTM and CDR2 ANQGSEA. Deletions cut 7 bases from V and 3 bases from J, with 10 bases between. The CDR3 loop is CSAGQVNQPQHF. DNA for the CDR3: TGCAGCGCGGGACAAGTCAATCAGCCCCAGCATTTT.

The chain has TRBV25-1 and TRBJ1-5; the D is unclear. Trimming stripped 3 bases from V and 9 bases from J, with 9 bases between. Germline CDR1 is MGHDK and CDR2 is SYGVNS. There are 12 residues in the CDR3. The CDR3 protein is CASSDPPGPQHF. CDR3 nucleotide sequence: TGTGCCAGCAGTGACCCTCCGGGGCCCCAGCATTTT.

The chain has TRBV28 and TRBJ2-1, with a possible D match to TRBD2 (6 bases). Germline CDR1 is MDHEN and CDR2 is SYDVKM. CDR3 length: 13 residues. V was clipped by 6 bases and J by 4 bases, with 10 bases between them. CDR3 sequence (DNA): TGTGCCAGCAGGGTGGGGAGGTACAATGAGCAGTTCTTC. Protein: CASRVGRYNEQFF.

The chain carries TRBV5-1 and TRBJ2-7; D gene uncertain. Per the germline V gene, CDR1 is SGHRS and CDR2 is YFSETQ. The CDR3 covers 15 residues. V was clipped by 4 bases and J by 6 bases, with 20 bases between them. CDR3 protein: CASSPLPLKAAEQYF. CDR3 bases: TGCGCCAGCAGCCCCCTACCCTTAAAGGCCGCCGAGCAGTACTTC.

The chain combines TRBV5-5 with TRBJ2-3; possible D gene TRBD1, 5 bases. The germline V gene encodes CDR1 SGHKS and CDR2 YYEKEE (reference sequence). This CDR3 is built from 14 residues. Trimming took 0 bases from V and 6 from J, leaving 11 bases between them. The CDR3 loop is CASSLAGIRDTQYF. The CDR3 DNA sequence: TGTGCCAGCAGCTTGGCAGGGATTAGGGATACGCAGTATTTT.

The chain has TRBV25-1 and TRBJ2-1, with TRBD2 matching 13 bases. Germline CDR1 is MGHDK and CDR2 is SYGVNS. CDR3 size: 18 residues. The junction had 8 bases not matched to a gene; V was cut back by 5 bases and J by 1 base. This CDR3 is CASSRPGLAGLSYNEQFF. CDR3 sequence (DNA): TGTGCCAGCAGTCGGCCGGGACTAGCGGGACTTTCCTACAATGAGCAGTTCTTC.

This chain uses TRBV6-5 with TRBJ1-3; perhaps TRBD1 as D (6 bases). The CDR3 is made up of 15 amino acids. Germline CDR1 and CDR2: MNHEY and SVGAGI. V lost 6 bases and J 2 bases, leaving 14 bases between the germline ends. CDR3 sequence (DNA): TGTGCCAGCAGAAATACAGGGTCTACTGGAAACACCATATATTTT. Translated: CASRNTGSTGNTIYF.

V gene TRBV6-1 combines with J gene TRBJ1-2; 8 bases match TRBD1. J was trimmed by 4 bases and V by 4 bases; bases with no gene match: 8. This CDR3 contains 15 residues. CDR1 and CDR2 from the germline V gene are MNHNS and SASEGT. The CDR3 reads CASSVGQGSTYGYTF. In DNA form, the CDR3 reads TGTGCCAGCAGTGTCGGACAGGGAAGTACCTATGGCTACACCTTC.

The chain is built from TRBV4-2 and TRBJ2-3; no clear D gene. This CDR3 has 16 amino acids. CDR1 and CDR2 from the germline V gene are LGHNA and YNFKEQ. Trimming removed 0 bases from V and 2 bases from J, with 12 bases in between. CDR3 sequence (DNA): TGTGCCAGCAGCCAAGACCCGACTCGAAACACAGATACGCAGTATTTT. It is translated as CASSQDPTRNTDTQYF.

CDR3 DNA: TGTGCCAGCAGCGTAGTAGGCAGGGGGATTTATGAGCAGTTCTTC. This translates into CASSVVGRGIYEQFF. The chain uses TRBV9 and TRBJ2-1, with 7 bases fitting TRBD1. This CDR3 is 15 amino acids long. The J segment lost 8 bases and the V segment lost 0 bases, leaving 8 bases of the junction unmatched. Germline V gene data show CDR1 as SGDLS and CDR2 as YYNGEE.

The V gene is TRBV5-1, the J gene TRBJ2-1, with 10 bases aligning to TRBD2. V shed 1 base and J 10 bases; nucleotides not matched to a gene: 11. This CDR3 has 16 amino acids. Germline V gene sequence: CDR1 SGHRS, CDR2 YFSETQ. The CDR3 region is CASSLTSGNTVWEQFF. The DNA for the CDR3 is TGCGCCAGCAGCTTGACTAGCGGGAACACTGTATGGGAGCAGTTCTTC.

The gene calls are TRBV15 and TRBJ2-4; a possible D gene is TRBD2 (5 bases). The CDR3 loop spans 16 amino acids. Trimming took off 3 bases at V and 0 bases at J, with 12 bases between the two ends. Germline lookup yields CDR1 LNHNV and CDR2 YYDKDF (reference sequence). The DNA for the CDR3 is TGTGCCACCAGCAGGGGAGCGATACTAGCCAAAAACATTCAGTACTTC. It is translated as CATSRGAILAKNIQYF.

The CDR3 is CASTPVKDYAIRDEQFF. CDR3 DNA sequence: TGTGCCAGCACCCCAGTCAAGGACTACGCCATTCGGGATGAGCAGTTCTTC. The chain has TRBV11-2 and TRBJ2-1; possibly TRBD2 for D (6 bases). Trimming stripped 7 bases from V and 8 bases from J, with 27 bases between. Germline assignment: CDR1 SGHAT and CDR2 FQNNGV. The CDR3 loop spans 17 amino acids.

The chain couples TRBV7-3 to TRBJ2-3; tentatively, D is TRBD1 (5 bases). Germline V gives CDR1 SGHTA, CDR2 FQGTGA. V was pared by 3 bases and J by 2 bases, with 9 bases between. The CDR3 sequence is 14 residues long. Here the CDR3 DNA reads TGTGCCAGCAGCTTGAGGACACACACAGATACGCAGTATTTT. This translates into CASSLRTHTDTQYF.

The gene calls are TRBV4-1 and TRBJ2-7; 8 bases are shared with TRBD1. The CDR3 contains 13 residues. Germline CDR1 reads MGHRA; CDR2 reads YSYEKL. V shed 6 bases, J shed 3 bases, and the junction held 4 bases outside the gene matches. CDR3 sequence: CASRETGGYEQYF. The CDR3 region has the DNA TGCGCCAGCAGGGAAACAGGGGGCTACGAGCAGTACTTC.

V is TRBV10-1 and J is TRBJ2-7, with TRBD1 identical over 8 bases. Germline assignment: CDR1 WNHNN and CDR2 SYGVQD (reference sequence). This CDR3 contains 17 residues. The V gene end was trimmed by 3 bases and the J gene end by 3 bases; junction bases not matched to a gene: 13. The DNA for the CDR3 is TGCGCCAGCAGTGAAGGCAGGGGGCGGGACAGCGTCTACGAGCAGTACTTC. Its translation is CASSEGRGRDSVYEQYF.

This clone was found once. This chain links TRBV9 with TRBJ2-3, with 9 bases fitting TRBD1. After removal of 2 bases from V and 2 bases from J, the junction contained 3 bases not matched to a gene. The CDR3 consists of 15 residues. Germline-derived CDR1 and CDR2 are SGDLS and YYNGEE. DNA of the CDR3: TGTGCCAGCAGCGTCCGGGACAGGGACACAGATACGCAGTATTTT. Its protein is CASSVRDRDTDTQYF. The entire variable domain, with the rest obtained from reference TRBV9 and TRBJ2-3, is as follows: DSGVTQTPKHLITATGQRVTLRCSPRSGDLSVYWYQQSLDQGLQFLIQYYNGEERAKGNILERFSAQQFPDLHSELNLSSLELGDSALYFCASSVRDRDTDTQYFGPGTRLTVL.

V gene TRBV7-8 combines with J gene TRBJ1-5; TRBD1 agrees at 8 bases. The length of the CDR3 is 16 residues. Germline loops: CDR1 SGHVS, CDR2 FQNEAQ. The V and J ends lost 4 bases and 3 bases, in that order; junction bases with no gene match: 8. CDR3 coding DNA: TGTGCCAGCAGCTCCTCCCGGGACAGGATCAATCAGCCCCAGCATTTT. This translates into CASSSSRDRINQPQHF.

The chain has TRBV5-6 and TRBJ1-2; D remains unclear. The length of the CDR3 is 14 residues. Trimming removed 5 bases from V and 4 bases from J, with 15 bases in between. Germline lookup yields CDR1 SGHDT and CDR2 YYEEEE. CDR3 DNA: TGTGCCAGCAGAATGGCCATGGACGGCTATGGCTACACCTTC. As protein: CASRMAMDGYGYTF.

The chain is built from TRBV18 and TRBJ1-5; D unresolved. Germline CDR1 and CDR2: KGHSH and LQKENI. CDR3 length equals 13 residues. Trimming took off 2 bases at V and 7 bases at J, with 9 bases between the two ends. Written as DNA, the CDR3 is TGTGCCAGCTCACCAGAGGTATTGCAGCCCCAGCATTTT. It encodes CASSPEVLQPQHF.

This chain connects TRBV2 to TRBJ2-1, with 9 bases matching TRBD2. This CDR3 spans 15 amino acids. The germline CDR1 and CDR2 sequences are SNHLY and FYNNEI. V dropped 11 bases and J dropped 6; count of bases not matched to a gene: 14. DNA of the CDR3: TGTGCCTGTGGACTAGGGGTAGCGGGAGCCAATGAGCAGTTCTTC. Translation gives CACGLGVAGANEQFF.

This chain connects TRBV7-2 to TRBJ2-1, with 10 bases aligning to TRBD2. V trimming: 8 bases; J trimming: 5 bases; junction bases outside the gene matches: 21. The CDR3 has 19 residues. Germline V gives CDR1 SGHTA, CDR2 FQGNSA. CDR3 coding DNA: TGTGCCAGCGCCCTGAGGGCCGGGGTAGCGGGAGGTATCGACAATGAGCAGTTCTTC. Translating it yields CASALRAGVAGGIDNEQFF.

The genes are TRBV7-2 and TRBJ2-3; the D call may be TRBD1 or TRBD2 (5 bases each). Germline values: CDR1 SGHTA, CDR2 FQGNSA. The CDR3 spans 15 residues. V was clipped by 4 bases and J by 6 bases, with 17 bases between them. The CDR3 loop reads CASSSWGQAVDTQYF. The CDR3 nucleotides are TGTGCCAGCAGCTCATGGGGCCAAGCGGTGGATACGCAGTATTTT.

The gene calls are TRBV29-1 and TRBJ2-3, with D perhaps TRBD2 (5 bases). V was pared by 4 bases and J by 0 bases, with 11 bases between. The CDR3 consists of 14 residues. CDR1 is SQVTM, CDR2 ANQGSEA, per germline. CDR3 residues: CSVGEGLSTDTQYF. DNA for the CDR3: TGCAGCGTTGGAGAGGGATTGAGCACAGATACGCAGTATTTT.